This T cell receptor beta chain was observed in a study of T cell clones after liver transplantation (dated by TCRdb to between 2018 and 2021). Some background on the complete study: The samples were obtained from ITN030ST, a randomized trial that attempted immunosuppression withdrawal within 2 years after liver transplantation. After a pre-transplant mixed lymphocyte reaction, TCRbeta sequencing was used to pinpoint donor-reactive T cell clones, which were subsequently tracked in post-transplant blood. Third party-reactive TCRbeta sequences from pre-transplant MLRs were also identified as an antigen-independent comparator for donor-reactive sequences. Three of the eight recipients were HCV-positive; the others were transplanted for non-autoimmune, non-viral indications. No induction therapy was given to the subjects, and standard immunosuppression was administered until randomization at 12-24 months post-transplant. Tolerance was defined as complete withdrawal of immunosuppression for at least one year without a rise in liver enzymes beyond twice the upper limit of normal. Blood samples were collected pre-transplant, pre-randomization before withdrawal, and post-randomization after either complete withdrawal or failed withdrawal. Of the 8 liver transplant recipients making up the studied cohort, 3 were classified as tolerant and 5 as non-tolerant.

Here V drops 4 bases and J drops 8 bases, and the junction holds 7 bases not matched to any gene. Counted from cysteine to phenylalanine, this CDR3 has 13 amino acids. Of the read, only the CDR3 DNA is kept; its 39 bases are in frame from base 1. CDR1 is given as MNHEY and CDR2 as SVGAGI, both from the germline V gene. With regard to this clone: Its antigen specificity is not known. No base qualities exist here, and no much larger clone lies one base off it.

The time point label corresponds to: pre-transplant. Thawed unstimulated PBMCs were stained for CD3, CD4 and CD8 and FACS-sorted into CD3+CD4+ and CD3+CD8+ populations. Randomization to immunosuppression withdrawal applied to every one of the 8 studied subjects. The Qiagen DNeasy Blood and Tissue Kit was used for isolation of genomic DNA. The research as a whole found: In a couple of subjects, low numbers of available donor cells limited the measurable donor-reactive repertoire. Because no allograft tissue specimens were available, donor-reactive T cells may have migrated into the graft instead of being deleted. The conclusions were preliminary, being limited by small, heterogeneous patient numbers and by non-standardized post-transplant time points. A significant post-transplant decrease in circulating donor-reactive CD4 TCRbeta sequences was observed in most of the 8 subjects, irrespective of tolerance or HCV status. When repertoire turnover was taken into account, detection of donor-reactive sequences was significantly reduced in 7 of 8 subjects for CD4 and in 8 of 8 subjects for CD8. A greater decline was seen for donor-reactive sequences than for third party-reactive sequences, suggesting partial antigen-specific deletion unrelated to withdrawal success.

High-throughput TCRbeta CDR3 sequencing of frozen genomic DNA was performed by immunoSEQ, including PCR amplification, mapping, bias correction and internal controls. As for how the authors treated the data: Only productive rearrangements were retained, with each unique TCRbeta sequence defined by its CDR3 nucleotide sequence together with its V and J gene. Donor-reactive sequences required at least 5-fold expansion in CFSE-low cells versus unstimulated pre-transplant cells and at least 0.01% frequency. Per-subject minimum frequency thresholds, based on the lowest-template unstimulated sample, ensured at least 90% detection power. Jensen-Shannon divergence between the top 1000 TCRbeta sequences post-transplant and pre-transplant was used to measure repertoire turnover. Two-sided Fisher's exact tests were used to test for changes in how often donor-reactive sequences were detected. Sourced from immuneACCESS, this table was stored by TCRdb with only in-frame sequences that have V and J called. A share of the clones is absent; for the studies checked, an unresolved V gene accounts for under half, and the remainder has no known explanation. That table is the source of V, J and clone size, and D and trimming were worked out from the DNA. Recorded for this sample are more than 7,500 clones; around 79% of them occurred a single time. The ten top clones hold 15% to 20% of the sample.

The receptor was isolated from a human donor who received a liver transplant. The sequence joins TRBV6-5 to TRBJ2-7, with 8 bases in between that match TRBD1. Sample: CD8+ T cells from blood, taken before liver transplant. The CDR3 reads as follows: CASSSGQVRQQYF. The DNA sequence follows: TGTGCCAGCAGTTCGGGACAGGTCAGGCAGCAGTACTTC.